The 21 T cell receptor beta chains presented below share a single source sample, sequenced in a study of identical twins. TCRdb re-called the 5' RACE reads through MiXCR, storing one row per CDR3 protein. Among 200,000 to 300,000 distinct CDR3 sequences listed, approximately 7% were seen once. The same data also went into a second study, on yellow fever vaccine responses in identical twins.

The sequenced sample was memory (CD45RO+) T cells sorted from blood. The receptors were sampled from a woman between 18 and 30 years old in good health.

This chain joins TRBV18 and TRBJ1-5; maybe TRBD1 (6 bases). Germline V lookup: CDR1 KGHSH, CDR2 LQKENI. With 3 bases removed from V and 5 bases from J, the gap between germline ends came to 14 bases. This CDR3 has 15 residues. CDR3 nucleotides: TGTGCCAGCTCACCGTGGCAGGGGTTGGATCAGCCCCAGCATTTT. This sequence encodes CASSPWQGLDQPQHF.

In this sample, this clonotype turned up a few times. The chain joins TRBV28 to TRBJ1-5, with D possibly matching TRBD1 (6 bases). Deletions cut 6 bases from V and 3 bases from J, with 9 bases between. This CDR3 comprises 13 residues. Germline values: CDR1 MDHEN, CDR2 SYDVKM. The CDR3: CASRDRYNQPQHF. CDR3 coding DNA: TGTGCCAGCAGGGACAGATACAATCAGCCCCAGCATTTT.

This clonotype was seen ten or more times. The chain recombines TRBV27 with TRBJ2-3; 7 bases fit TRBD2. This CDR3 has 17 amino acids. The V gene end was trimmed by 3 bases and the J gene end by 0 bases; junction bases not matched to a gene: 9. From germline, CDR1 is MNHEY and CDR2 SMNVEV (reference sequence). The chain's CDR3 is CASSLIASGVSTDTQYF. CDR3 DNA sequence: TGTGCCAGCAGTTTGATAGCTAGCGGAGTGAGCACAGATACGCAGTATTTT.

This clonotype was seen ten or more times. The V call is TRBV20-1, the J call TRBJ2-1, with D possibly TRBD2 on 6 matching bases. The V end was cut by 0 bases, the J end by 13 bases, with 10 bases between. The CDR3 runs 11 residues. CDR1 is DFQATT, CDR2 SNEGSKA, per germline (reference sequence). In nucleotides, the CDR3 is TGCAGTGCTAGAGAGACTAGGGGCCAGTTCTTC. Translating it yields CSARETRGQFF.

This clonotype has at least ten counts. The genes are TRBV6-1 and TRBJ1-3; 8 nucleotides match TRBD1. This CDR3 region has 15 residues. Germline V CDR1 and CDR2: MNHNS, SASEGT. V lost 6 bases and J lost 2; bases outside the gene matches: 6. This CDR3 is CASSPLDRAGNTIYF. CDR3 DNA: TGTGCCAGCAGCCCCCTGGACAGGGCTGGAAACACCATATATTTT.

The rearrangement joins TRBV20-1 to TRBJ2-5, with TRBD2 matching over 14 bases. V lost 4 bases and J lost 0; bases outside the gene matches: 7. Germline V gives CDR1 DFQATT, CDR2 SNEGSKA (reference sequence). This CDR3 spans 17 amino acids. DNA of the CDR3: TGCAGTGCTACCGGACTAGCGGGGGGCCCGTACCAAGAGACCCAGTACTTC. It specifies CSATGLAGGPYQETQYF.

The chain is built from TRBV7-6 and TRBJ1-1, with D possibly TRBD1 on 6 matching bases. CDR1 is SGHVS, CDR2 FNYEAQ, per germline. Trimming stripped 4 bases from V and 0 bases from J, with 21 bases between. This CDR3 comprises 18 residues. The CDR3 loop is CASSSSGANRVMNTEAFF. The CDR3 DNA sequence: TGTGCCAGCAGCTCCTCAGGGGCCAACAGGGTGATGAACACTGAAGCTTTCTTT.

The V gene is TRBV11-3, the J gene TRBJ2-2, with TRBD2 identical over 10 bases. V dropped 5 bases and J dropped 2; count of bases not matched to a gene: 5. The CDR3 is made up of 16 amino acids. Germline V gene sequence: CDR1 SGHNT, CDR2 YENEEA. Here the CDR3 reads CASSHRTSGNTGELFF. The CDR3 coding sequence is TGTGCCAGCAGCCATCGGACTAGCGGAAACACCGGGGAGCTGTTTTTT.

The table lists this clonotype with a few counts. This rearrangement joins TRBV20-1 to TRBJ2-7, with D possibly matching TRBD1 (5 bases). Trimming pared 6 bases from V and 2 bases from J, leaving 14 bases between. Germline V gene data show CDR1 as DFQATT and CDR2 as SNEGSKA (reference sequence). The CDR3 length is 13 residues. CDR3 coding DNA: TGCAGTGCCCCGACTGGGGCGACCTACGAGCAGTACTTC. Protein product: CSAPTGATYEQYF.

The rearrangement joins TRBV10-3 to TRBJ1-6; D is perhaps TRBD1 (6 bases). The CDR3 is 14 residues long. V was trimmed by 3 bases and J by 7 bases, leaving 10 bases between them. CDR1 is ENHRY, CDR2 SYGVKD, per germline. The CDR3 DNA reads TGTGCCATCAGTGAACAGGGTAGGAATTCACCCCTCCACTTT. Protein sequence: CAISEQGRNSPLHF.

This clonotype has ten or more counts. The chain links TRBV24-1 to TRBJ2-3; possibly TRBD1 for D (6 bases). There are 15 residues in the CDR3. V was clipped by 3 bases and J by 1 base, with 10 bases between them. CDR1 KGHDR and CDR2 SFDVKD come from the germline V gene. In nucleotides, the CDR3 is TGTGCCACCAGTGATGGGGCAGGGGGCACAGATACGCAGTATTTT. Translated, it gives CATSDGAGGTDTQYF.

The table lists this clonotype with many counts. The V and J genes are TRBV25-1 and TRBJ1-1; the D is unclear. CDR1 MGHDK and CDR2 SYGVNS come from the germline V gene. V gave up 1 base and J gave up 6 bases, with 6 bases separating them. This CDR3 has 12 residues. The chain's CDR3 is CASSEFGPEAFF. For the CDR3, the DNA is TGTGCCAGCAGTGAATTCGGACCTGAAGCTTTCTTT.

This clonotype was seen ten or more times. This sequence joins TRBV12-3 or TRBV12-4 and TRBJ2-5; D remains unclear. This CDR3 comprises 11 residues. The V and J ends lost 5 bases and 4 bases respectively, with 5 bases between them. The CDR3 loop reads CASSEAETQYF. DNA of the CDR3: TGTGCCAGCAGTGAGGCAGAGACCCAGTACTTC.

This clonotype turned up a few times. The CDR3 here is CASSGGANVLTF. The CDR3, as DNA: TGTGCCAGCTCAGGGGGGGCCAACGTCCTGACTTTC. V and J are TRBV18 and TRBJ2-6; D not resolved. The CDR3 extends over 12 amino acids. The V gene's germline CDR1 is KGHSH and CDR2 LQKENI. The V end lost 5 bases, the J end lost 4 bases, and 3 bases lay between the germline ends.

This clonotype was detected ten times or more. This rearrangement joins TRBV12-3 or TRBV12-4 to TRBJ1-2, with no clear D. V was clipped by 5 bases and J by 13 bases, with 17 bases between them. This CDR3 comprises 12 residues. CDR3 sequence: CASSVPQRLLTF. In DNA, the CDR3 is TGTGCCAGCAGTGTTCCACAGAGACTTCTCACCTTC.

Only a few counts were recorded for this clonotype. The V gene is TRBV7-2, the J gene TRBJ2-2, with D perhaps TRBD1 (6 bases). CDR1 and CDR2 (germline): SGHTA, FQGNSA. The CDR3 runs 15 residues. Trimming removed 1 base at V and 5 bases at J, with 11 bases between. CDR3 amino acids: CASSLVPGATGELFF. The DNA for the CDR3 is TGTGCCAGCAGCTTAGTTCCAGGGGCGACCGGGGAGCTGTTTTTT.

This clonotype has more than one count but fewer than ten. This chain joins TRBV12-3 or TRBV12-4 and TRBJ2-7, with a tentative D call TRBD1 (6 bases). The CDR3 runs to 14 residues. The V end was cut by 2 bases, the J end by 5 bases, with 13 bases between. The CDR3 loop reads CASSLHRERNEQYF. The CDR3 DNA reads TGTGCCAGCAGTTTACACAGGGAAAGGAACGAGCAGTACTTC.

This clonotype was found many times. V is TRBV5-1 and J is TRBJ2-5; D possibly uses TRBD1 or TRBD2 (5 bases each). CDR1 is SGHRS, CDR2 YFSETQ, per germline. Trimming removed 0 bases at V and 2 bases at J, with 14 bases between. The CDR3 spans 16 residues. The CDR3 loop reads CASSLATLWGQETQYF. The CDR3 DNA follows: TGCGCCAGCAGCTTGGCAACCTTGTGGGGGCAAGAGACCCAGTACTTC.

The V call is TRBV3-1, the J call TRBJ1-1; D not certain. Trimming left V 7 bases short and J 4 bases short, with 19 bases between. Germline assignment: CDR1 LGHDT and CDR2 YNNKEL (reference sequence). The CDR3 contains 15 residues. CDR3 nucleotides: TGTGCCAGCACCCTCGGGTGGGTTGGTGCCACTGAAGCTTTCTTT. It yields the protein CASTLGWVGATEAFF. Combining the CDR3 with reference TRBV3-1 and TRBJ1-1 gives the whole variable domain DTAVSQTPKYLVTQMGNDKSIKCEQNLGHDTMYWYKQDSKKFLKIMFSYNNKELIINETVPNRFSPKSPDKAHLNLHINSLELGDSAVYFCASTLGWVGATEAFFGQGTRLTVV.

CDR3 protein: CASSLRLPDGQGAHEQYV. DNA for the CDR3: TGCGCCAGCAGCTTGAGGTTACCTGATGGACAGGGGGCACACGAGCAGTACGTC. The chain joins TRBV5-1 to TRBJ2-7; 11 bases are shared with TRBD1. Per the germline V gene, CDR1 is SGHRS and CDR2 is YFSETQ. This CDR3 has 18 residues. J gave up 5 bases and V 1 base, and 14 bases lay outside the gene matches.

This clonotype was detected many times. The V gene is TRBV29-1, the J gene TRBJ1-2, with 8 bases lining up with TRBD1. Germline loops: CDR1 SQVTM, CDR2 ANQGSEA. The CDR3 has 16 residues. V shed 1 base and J 1 base; nucleotides not matched to a gene: 8. The CDR3 protein is CSVEGQGTMDNYGYTF. The CDR3 coding sequence is TGCAGCGTTGAAGGACAGGGGACGATGGATAACTATGGCTACACCTTC.